This T cell receptor (beta chain) was profiled in a study of cytomegalovirus exposure and HLA in healthy donors. Broader study findings: Within an earlier analysis, most TCR beta V segments proved productive either about 87% or about 30% of the time. In a later analysis, a missense DCLRE1C variant was linked to TCR beta V- and J-gene trimming. A reported reduction in N-insertions relative to the roughly 710-donor mean was seen in an Asian-associated ancestry cluster in a later analysis.

Germline CDR1 reads SGHRS; CDR2 reads YFSETQ. V shed 0 bases and J shed 6 bases, with 9 bases lying between them. The CDR3 has 13 residues. Note on this clone: The antigen is not known.

PCR used 60 Vbeta primers and 13 Jbeta primers. Sequenced by immunoSEQ multiplex PCR; TCRdb stores in-frame clones only, minus some. The sample lists 150,000 to 200,000 clones; around 78% were seen once. The clonotype was recovered from a woman aged 25 to 45 in good health and CMV-seropositive. V usage is TRBV5-1 and J usage is TRBJ1-2, with a tentative D call TRBD1 (5 bases). The sample taken for sequencing was PBMCs. The CDR3 DNA follows: TGCGCCAGCAGCTTGGAGGGGATAGATGGCTACACCTTC. It codes for CASSLEGIDGYTF. Based on the CDR3 plus reference TRBV5-1 and TRBJ1-2, the full variable domain is KAGVTQTPRYLIKTRGQQVTLSCSPISGHRSVSWYQQTPGQGLQFLFEYFSETQRNKGNFPGRFSGRQFSNSRSEMNVSTLELGDSALYLCASSLEGIDGYTFGSGTRLTVV.